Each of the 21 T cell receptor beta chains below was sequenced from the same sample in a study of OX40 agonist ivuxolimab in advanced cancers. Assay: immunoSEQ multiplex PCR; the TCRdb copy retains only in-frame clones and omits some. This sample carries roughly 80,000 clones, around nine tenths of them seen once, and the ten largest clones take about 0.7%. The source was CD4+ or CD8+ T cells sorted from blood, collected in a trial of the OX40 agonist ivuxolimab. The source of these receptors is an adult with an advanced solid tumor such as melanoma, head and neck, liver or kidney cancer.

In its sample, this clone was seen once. Written as DNA, the CDR3 is TGTGCCAGCAGCCAAGGGTCGTATGGGTTCCTAGCGGGAGCCGGGGAGCTGTTTTTT. It is translated as CASSQGSYGFLAGAGELFF. This chain links TRBV14 with TRBJ2-2; 10 bases are a match to TRBD2. The CDR3 extends over 19 amino acids. Germline V gene data show CDR1 as SGHDN and CDR2 as FVKESK. V trimming: 1 base; J trimming: 6 bases; junction bases outside the gene matches: 14.

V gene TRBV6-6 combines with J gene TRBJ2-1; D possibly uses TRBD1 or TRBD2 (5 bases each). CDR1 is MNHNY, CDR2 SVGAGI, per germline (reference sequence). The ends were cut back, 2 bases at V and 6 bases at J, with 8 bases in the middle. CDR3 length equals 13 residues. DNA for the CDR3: TGTGCCAGCAGTTACCGGGACGGCAATGAGCAGTTCTTC. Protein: CASSYRDGNEQFF.

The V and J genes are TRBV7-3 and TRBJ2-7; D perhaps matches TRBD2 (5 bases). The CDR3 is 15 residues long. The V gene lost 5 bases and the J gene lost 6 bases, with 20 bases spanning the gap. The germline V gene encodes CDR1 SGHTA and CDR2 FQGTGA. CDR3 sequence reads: CASSQSSAMGSEQYF. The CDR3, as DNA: TGTGCCAGCAGCCAAAGTAGCGCGATGGGGTCCGAGCAGTACTTC.

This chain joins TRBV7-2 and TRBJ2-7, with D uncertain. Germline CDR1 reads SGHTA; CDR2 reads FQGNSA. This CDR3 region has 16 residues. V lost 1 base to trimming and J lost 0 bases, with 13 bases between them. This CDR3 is CASSLVGTVGSYEQYF. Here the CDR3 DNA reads TGTGCCAGCAGCTTAGTGGGCACCGTGGGCTCCTACGAGCAGTACTTC.

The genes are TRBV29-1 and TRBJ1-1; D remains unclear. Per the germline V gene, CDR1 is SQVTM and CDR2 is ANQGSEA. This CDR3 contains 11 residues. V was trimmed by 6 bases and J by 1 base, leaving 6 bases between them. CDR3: CSVLRNTEAFF. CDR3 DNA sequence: TGCAGCGTCCTACGGAACACTGAAGCTTTCTTT.

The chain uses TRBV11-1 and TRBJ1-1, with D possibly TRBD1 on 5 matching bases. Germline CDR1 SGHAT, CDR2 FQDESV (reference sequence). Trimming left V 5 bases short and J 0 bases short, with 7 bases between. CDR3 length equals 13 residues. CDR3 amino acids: CASSLGLNTEAFF. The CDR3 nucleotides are TGTGCCAGCAGCCTGGGACTGAACACTGAAGCTTTCTTT.

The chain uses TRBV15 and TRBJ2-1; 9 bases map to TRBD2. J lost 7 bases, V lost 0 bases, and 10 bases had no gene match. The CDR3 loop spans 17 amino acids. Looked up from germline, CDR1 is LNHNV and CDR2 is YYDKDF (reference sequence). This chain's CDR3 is CATSRDLTGTSRNEQFF. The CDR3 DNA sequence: TGTGCCACCAGCAGAGATCTAACTGGGACTAGCCGTAATGAGCAGTTCTTC.

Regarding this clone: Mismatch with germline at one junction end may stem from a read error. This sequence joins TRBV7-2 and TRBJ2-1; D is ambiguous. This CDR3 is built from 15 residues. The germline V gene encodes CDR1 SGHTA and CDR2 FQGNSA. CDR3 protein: CASSQDRLGYIEQFF. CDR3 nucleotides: TGCGCCAGCAGCCAAGATCGTTTGGGGTACATTGAGCAGTTCTTC.

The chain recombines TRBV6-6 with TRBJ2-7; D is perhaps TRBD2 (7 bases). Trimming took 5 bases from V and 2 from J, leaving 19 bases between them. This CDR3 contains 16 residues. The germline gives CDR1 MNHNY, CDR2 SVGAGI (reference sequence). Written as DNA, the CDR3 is TGTGCCAGCAGTAATCTGGGAGGGACACCGCCCTACGAGCAGTACTTC. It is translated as CASSNLGGTPPYEQYF.

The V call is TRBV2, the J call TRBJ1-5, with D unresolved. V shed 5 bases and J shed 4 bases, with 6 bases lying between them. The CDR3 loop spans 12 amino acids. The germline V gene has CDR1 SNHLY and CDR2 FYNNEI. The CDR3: CASSNYNQPQHF. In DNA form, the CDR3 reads TGTGCCAGCAGTAATTATAATCAGCCCCAGCATTTT. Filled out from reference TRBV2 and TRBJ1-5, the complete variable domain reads EPEVTQTPSHQVTQMGQEVILRCVPISNHLYFYWYRQILGQKVEFLVSFYNNEISEKSEIFDDQFSVERPDGSNFTLKIRSTKLEDSAMYFCASSNYNQPQHFGDGTRLSIL.

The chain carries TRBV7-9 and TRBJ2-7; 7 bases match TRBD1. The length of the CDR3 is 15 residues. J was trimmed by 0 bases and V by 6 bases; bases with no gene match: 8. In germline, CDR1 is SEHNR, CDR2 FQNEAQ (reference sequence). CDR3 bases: TGTGCCAGCAGATCGACAGGGCTCGCCTCCTACGAGCAGTACTTC. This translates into CASRSTGLASYEQYF.

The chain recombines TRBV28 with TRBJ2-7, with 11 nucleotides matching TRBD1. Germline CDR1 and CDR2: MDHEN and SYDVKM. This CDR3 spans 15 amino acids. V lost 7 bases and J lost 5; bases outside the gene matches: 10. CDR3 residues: CASTTPGQGVHEQYF. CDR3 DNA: TGTGCCAGCACAACACCGGGACAGGGGGTCCACGAGCAGTACTTC.

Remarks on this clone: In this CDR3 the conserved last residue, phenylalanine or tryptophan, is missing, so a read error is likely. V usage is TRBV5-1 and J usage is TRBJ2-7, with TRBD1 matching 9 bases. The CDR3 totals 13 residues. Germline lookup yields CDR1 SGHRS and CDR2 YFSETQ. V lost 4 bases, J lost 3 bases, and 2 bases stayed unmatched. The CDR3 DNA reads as TGCGCCAGCAGCGGGACAGGGATCTACGAGCAGTACCTC. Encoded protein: CASSGTGIYEQYL.

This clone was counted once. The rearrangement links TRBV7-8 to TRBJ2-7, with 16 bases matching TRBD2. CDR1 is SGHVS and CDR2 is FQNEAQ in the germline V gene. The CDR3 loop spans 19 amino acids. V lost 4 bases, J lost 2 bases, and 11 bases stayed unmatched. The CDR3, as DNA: TGTGCCAGCAGCTCCAGCCCGGGACTAGCGGGAGGGTATGCCTACGAGCAGTACTTC. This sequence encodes CASSSSPGLAGGYAYEQYF.

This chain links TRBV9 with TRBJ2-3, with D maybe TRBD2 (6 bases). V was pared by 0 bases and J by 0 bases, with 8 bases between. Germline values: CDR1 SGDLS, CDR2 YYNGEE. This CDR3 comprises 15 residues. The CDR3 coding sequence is TGTGCCAGCAGCGTAGGCCGGGGGAGCACAGATACGCAGTATTTT. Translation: CASSVGRGSTDTQYF.

The CDR3 DNA reads TGTGCCACCAGCAGAGATCCGGCTAGCGGGAGGATTAACACCGGGGAGCTGTTTTTT. It encodes CATSRDPASGRINTGELFF. J is TRBJ2-2 and V is TRBV15, with TRBD2 matching 11 bases. The V segment lost 0 bases and the J segment 2 bases; nucleotides outside the gene matches: 8. Germline CDR1 and CDR2: LNHNV and YYDKDF (reference sequence). The CDR3 is 19 residues long.

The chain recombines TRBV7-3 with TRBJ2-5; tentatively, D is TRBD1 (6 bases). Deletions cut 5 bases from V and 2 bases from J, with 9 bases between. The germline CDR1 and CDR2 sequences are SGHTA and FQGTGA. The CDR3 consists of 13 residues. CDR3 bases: TGTGCCAGCAGCCAGGGACAACAAGAGACCCAGTACTTC. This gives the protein CASSQGQQETQYF.

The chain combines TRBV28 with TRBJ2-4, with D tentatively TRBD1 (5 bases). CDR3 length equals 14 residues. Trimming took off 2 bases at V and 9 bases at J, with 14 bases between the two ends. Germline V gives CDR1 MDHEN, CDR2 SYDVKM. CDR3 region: CASSLRGRVGIQYF. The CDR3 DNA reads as TGTGCCAGCAGTTTAAGGGGCCGGGTTGGCATTCAGTACTTC.

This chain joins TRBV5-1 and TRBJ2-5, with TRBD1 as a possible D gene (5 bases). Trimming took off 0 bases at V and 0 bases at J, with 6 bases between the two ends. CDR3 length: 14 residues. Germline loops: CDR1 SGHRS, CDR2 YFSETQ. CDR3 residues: CASSLGQHQETQYF. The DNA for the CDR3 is TGCGCCAGCAGCTTGGGACAGCACCAAGAGACCCAGTACTTC. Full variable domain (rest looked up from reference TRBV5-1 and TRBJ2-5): KAGVTQTPRYLIKTRGQQVTLSCSPISGHRSVSWYQQTPGQGLQFLFEYFSETQRNKGNFPGRFSGRQFSNSRSEMNVSTLELGDSALYLCASSLGQHQETQYFGPGTRLLVL.

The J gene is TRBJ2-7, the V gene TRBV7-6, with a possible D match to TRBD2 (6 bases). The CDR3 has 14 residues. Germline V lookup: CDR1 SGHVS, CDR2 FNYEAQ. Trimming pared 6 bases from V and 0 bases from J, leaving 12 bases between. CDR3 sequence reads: CASSARGFSYEQYF. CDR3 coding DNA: TGTGCCAGCAGTGCCCGGGGGTTCTCCTACGAGCAGTACTTC. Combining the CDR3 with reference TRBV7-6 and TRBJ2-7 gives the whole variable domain GAGVSQSPRYKVTKRGQDVALRCDPISGHVSLYWYRQALGQGPEFLTYFNYEAQQDKSGLPNDRFSAERPEGSISTLTIQRTEQRDSAMYRCASSARGFSYEQYFGPGTRLTVT.

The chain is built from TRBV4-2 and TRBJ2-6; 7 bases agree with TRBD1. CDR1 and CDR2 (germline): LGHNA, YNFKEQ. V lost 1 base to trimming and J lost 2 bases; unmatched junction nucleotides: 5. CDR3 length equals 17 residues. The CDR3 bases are TGTGCCAGCAGCCAAGTTTTGACAGGGACTGGGGCCAACGTCCTGACTTTC. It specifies CASSQVLTGTGANVLTF.